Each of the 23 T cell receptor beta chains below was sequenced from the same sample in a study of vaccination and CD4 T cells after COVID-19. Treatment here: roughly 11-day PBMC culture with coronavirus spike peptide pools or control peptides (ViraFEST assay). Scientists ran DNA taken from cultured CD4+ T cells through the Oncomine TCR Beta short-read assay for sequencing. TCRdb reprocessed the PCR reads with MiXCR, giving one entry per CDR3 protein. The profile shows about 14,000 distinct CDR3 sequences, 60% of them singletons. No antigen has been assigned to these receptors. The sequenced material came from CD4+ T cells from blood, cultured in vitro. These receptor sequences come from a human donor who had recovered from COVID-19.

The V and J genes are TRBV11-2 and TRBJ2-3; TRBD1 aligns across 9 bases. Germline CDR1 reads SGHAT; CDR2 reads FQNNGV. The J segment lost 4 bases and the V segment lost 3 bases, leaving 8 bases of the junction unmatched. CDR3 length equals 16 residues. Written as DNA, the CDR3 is TGTGCCAGCAGCTTCGTGACAGGGGGGGCAGCAGATACGCAGTATTTT. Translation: CASSFVTGGAADTQYF.

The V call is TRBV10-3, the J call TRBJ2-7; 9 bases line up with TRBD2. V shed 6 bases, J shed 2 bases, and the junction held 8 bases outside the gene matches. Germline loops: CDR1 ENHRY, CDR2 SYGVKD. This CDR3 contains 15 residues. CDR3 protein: CAIRTSGDPTYEQYF. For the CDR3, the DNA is TGTGCCATCAGGACTAGCGGAGACCCCACCTACGAGCAGTACTTC.

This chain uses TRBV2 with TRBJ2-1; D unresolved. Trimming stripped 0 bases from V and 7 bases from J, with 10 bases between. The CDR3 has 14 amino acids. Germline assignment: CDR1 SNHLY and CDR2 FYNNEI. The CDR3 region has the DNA TGTGCCAGCAGTGAAGCGAGACACGTAAATGAGCAGTTCTTC. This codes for CASSEARHVNEQFF.

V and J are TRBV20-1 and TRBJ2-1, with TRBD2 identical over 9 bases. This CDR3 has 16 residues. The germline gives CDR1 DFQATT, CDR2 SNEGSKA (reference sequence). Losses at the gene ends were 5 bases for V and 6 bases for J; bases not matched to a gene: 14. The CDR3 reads CSAGPASGTWTNEQFF. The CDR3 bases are TGCAGTGCTGGCCCCGCTAGCGGGACCTGGACCAATGAGCAGTTCTTC.

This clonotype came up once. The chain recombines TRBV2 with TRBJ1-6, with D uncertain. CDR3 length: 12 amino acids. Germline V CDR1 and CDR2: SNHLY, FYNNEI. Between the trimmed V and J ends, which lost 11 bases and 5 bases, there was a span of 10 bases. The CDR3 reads CAERANNSPLHF. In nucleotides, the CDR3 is TGTGCCGAGCGGGCAAATAATTCACCCCTCCACTTT.

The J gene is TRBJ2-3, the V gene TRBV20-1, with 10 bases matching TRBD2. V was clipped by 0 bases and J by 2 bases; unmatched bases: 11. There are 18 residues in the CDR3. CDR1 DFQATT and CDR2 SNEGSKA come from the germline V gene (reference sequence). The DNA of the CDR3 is TGCAGTGCTAGAGATGTGAGCGGGAGGGCGGGTTCCACAGATACGCAGTATTTT. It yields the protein CSARDVSGRAGSTDTQYF.

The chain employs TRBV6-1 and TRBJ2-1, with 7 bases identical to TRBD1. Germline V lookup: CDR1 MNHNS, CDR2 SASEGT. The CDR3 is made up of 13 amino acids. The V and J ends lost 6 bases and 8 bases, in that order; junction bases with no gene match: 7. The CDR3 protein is CASSDRVRDEQFF. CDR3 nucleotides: TGTGCCAGCAGCGACAGGGTACGGGATGAGCAGTTCTTC.

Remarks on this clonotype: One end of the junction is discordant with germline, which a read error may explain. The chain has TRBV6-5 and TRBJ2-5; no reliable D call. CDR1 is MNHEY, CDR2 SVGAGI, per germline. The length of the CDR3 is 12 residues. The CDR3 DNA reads TGTGCCATCAGTGACTCGAGGGAGACCCAGTACTTC. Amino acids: CAISDSRETQYF.

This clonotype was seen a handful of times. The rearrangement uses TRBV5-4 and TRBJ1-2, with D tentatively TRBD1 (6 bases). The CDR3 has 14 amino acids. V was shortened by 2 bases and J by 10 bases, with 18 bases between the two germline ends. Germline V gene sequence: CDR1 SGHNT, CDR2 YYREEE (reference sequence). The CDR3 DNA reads TGTGCCAGCAGCTTCGGCAGGGACAACCCTTACTACACCTTC. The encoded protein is CASSFGRDNPYYTF.

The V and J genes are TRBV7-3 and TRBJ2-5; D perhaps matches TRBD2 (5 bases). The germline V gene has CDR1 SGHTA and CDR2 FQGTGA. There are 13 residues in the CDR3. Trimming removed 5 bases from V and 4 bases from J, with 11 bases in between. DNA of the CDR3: TGTGCCAGCAGCGGCCGGGGTGGAGAGACCCAGTACTTC. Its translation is CASSGRGGETQYF.

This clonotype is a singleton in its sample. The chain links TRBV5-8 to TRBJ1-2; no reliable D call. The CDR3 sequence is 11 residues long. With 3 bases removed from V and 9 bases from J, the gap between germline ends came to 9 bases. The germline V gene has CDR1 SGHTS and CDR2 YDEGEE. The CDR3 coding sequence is TGTGCCAGCAGCTACGCTCAGAGCTACACCTTC. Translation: CASSYAQSYTF. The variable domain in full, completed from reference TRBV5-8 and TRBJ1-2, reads EAGVTQSPTHLIKTRGQQATLRCSPISGHTSVYWYQQALGLGLQFLLWYDEGEERNRGNFPPRFSGRQFPNYSSELNVNALELEDSALYLCASSYAQSYTFGSGTRLTVV.

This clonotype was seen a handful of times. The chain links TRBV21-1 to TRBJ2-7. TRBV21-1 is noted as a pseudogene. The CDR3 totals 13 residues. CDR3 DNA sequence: TGTGCCAGCAGCAAAGTGAGAGTGGGCGAGCAGTACTTC. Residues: CASSKVRVGEQYF.

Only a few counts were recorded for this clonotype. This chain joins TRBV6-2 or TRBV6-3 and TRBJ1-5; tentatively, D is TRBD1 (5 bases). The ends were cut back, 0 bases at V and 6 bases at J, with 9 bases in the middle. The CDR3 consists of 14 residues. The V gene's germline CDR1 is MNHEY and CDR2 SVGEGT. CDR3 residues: CASSYSTDTQPQHF. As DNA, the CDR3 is TGTGCCAGCAGTTACTCGACAGACACTCAGCCCCAGCATTTT.

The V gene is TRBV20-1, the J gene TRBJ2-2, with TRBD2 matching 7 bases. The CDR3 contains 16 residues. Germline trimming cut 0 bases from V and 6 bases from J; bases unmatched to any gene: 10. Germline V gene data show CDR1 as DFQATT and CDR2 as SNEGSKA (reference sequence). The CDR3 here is CSARDRLAERAGELFF. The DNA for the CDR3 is TGCAGTGCTAGAGATCGACTAGCAGAACGGGCCGGGGAGCTGTTTTTT.

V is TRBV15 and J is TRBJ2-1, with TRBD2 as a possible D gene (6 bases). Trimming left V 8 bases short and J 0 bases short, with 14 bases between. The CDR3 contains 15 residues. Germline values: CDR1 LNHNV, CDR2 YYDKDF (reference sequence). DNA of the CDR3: TGTGCCACCGCCGGTTGGGGGGACTCCTACAATGAGCAGTTCTTC. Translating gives CATAGWGDSYNEQFF.

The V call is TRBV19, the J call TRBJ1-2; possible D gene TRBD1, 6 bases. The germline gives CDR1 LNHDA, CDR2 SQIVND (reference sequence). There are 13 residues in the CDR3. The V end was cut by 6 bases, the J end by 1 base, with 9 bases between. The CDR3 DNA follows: TGTGCCAGTAGACAGGGCCTTAACTATGGCTACACCTTC. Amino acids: CASRQGLNYGYTF.

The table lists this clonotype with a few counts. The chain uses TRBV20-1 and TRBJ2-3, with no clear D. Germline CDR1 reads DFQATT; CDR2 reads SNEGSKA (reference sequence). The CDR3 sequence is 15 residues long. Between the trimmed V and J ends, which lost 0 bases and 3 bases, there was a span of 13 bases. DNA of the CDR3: TGCAGTGCTAGAGATCAATGGAGCCATACAGATACGCAGTATTTT. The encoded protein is CSARDQWSHTDTQYF.

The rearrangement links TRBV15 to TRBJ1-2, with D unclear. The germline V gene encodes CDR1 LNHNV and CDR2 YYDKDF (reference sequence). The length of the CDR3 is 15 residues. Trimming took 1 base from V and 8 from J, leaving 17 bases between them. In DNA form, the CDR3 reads TGTGCCACCAGCAGAGTTCGGACGGGAAACAGAGGCTACACCTTC. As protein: CATSRVRTGNRGYTF.

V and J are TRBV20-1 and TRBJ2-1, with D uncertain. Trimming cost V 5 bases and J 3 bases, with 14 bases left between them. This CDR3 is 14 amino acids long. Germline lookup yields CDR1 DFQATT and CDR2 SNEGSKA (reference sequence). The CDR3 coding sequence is TGCAGTGCTCTTGAGGTCACGCGCTACAATGAGCAGTTCTTC. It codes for CSALEVTRYNEQFF.

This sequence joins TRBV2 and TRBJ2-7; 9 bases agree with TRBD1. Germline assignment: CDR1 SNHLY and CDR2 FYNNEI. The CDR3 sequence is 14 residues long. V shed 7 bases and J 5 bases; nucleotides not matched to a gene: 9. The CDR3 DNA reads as TGTGCCAGCATTCTGACAGGGGGTATCCACGAGCAGTACTTC. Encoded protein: CASILTGGIHEQYF.

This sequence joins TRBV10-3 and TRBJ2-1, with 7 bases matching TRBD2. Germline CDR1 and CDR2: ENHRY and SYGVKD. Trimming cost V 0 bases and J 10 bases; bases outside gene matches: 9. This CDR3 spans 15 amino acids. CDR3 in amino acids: CAISESMKRDGEQFF. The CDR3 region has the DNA TGTGCCATCAGTGAGTCGATGAAGCGGGACGGCGAGCAGTTCTTC.

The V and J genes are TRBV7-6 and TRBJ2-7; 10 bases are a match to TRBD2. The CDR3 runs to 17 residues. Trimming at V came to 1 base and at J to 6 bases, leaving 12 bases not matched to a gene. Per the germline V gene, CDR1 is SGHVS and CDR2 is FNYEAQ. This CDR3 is CASSLGGGSGRAGEQYF. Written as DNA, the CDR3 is TGTGCCAGCAGCTTAGGAGGGGGGAGCGGGAGGGCCGGCGAGCAGTACTTC. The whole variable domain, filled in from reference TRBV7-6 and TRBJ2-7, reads GAGVSQSPRYKVTKRGQDVALRCDPISGHVSLYWYRQALGQGPEFLTYFNYEAQQDKSGLPNDRFSAERPEGSISTLTIQRTEQRDSAMYRCASSLGGGSGRAGEQYFGPGTRLTVT.

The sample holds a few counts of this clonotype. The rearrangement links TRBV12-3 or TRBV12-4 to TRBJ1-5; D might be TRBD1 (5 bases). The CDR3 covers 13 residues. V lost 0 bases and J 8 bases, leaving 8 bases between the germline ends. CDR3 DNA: TGTGCCAGCAGTTTAGCTGGCAGGGAGCCCCAGCATTTT. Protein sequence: CASSLAGREPQHF.